Listed below are T cell receptor beta chains from one sample, sequenced in a study of beta chain features in type 1 diabetes. Clones were sequenced by immunoSEQ multiplex PCR, and TCRdb holds only the in-frame ones, with some missing. The sample contains about 130,000 clones, nearly 9.5% of which appear only once. The sequenced sample was central memory CD4+ T cells from blood. The receptors were sampled from a young man in good health. The CDR3 runs from the conserved cysteine through the conserved F or W. A D gene is named only where the DNA matches it firmly. Size is omitted from some rows. Given values are once, few, many or a class for expanded clones.

d_call j_call clone_size v_call cdr3_aa cdr3_nt
- TRBJ2-1 - TRBV6-1 CASRVLAYNEQFF TGTGCCAGCAGAGTACTAGCCTACAATGAGCAGTTCTTC
TRBD1 TRBJ2-6 few TRBV27 CASSFLGQGQHTGANVLTF TGTGCCAGCAGTTTCCTAGGACAGGGGCAACATACTGGGGCCAACGTCCTGACTTTC
- TRBJ1-4 - TRBV28 CASRPQGGVGEKLFF TGTGCCAGCAGGCCACAGGGAGGGGTGGGTGAAAAACTGTTTTTT
TRBD1 TRBJ1-6 - TRBV7-6 CASSRNFRDRGYSPLHF TGTGCCAGCAGCCGAAACTTCCGGGACAGGGGTTATTCACCCCTCCACTTT
- TRBJ1-2 few TRBV7-6 CASSLGQAGASYGYTF TGTGCCAGCAGCTTAGGTCAGGCAGGGGCTAGCTATGGCTACACCTTC
- TRBJ2-5 few TRBV7-7 CASSLSGGPWETKYF TGTGCCAGCAGCTTGTCCGGGGGGCCTTGGGAGACGAAGTACTTC
- TRBJ2-7 few TRBV9 CASSVGGYGEQYF TGTGCCAGCAGCGTAGGAGGGTATGGCGAGCAGTACTTC
- TRBJ1-4 few TRBV11-2 CASSPQGGRNEKLFF TGTGCCAGCAGCCCCCAGGGAGGGCGTAATGAAAAACTGTTTTTT
TRBD2 TRBJ2-6 - TRBV7-2 CASSRLAGGPGANVLTF TGTGCCAGCAGCCGGCTAGCGGGGGGGCCTGGGGCCAACGTCCTGACTTTC
TRBD1 TRBJ1-5 few TRBV7-2 CASSFKQGAQPQHF TGTGCCAGCAGCTTCAAACAGGGGGCTCAGCCCCAGCATTTT
TRBD2 TRBJ2-1 - TRBV2 CASSRKLAGHNEQFF TGTGCCAGCTCTAGGAAGCTAGCGGGGCACAATGAGCAGTTCTTC
- TRBJ1-2 few TRBV28 CASSSWARVDYGYTF TGTGCCAGCAGCTCTTGGGCCAGAGTTGATTATGGCTACACCTTC
TRBD1 TRBJ2-3 few TRBV27 CASSWTGGPDTQYF TGTGCCAGCAGCTGGACAGGGGGTCCAGATACGCAGTATTTT
- TRBJ2-7 - TRBV30 CAWSGGYSYEQYF TGTGCCTGGAGTGGGGGCTACTCCTACGAGCAGTACTTC
TRBD1 TRBJ1-6 - TRBV2 CASRDRVSYNSPLHF TGTGCCAGCAGGGACAGGGTTTCCTATAATTCACCCCTCCACTTT
- TRBJ2-3 - TRBV7-2 CASSSPNAGDTQYF TGTGCCAGCAGCTCCCCGAACGCGGGAGATACGCAGTATTTT
- TRBJ1-4 many TRBV30 CASEGLDEKLFF TGTGCCTCCGAGGGACTGGATGAAAAACTGTTTTTT
- TRBJ2-7 few TRBV6-6 CASSSPGQASYEQYF TGTGCCAGCAGTTCCCCTGGGCAGGCTTCCTACGAGCAGTACTTC
- TRBJ2-3 - TRBV7-2 CASSRGTEDTQYF TGTGCCAGCAGCCGAGGGACTGAAGATACGCAGTATTTT
- TRBJ2-6 - TRBV7-8 CASSLGTSGANVLTF TGTGCCAGCAGCTTAGGGACATCTGGGGCCAACGTCCTGACTTTC
TRBD2 TRBJ2-7 - TRBV7-9 CASSLDLGLAGGRSYEQYF TGTGCCAGCAGCTTAGATTTAGGGCTAGCGGGGGGCCGCTCCTACGAGCAGTACTTC
TRBD1 TRBJ2-3 - TRBV5-1 CASSSGTATDTQYF TGCGCCAGCAGCTCTGGGACAGCCACAGATACGCAGTATTTT
- TRBJ1-2 - TRBV5-6 CASSLSGLGYTF TGTGCCAGCAGCTTGTCAGGTTTAGGCTACACCTTC
TRBD1 TRBJ1-2 few TRBV7-9 CASSLDGDSGDYTF TGTGCCAGCAGCTTAGATGGGGACAGCGGCGACTACACCTTC
TRBD2 TRBJ2-3 few TRBV7-9 CASSRTELAGGYTQYF TGTGCCAGCAGCCGCACCGAACTAGCGGGGGGCTATACGCAGTATTTT
TRBD1 TRBJ1-3 few TRBV28 CASSLDRAGNTIYF TGTGCCAGCAGTCTTGACAGGGCGGGAAACACCATATATTTT
- TRBJ2-3 - TRBV7-2 CASSFTYAGTDTQYF TGTGCCAGCAGCTTCACCTACGCAGGGACAGATACGCAGTATTTT
TRBD2 TRBJ2-5 few TRBV28 CASSPIAGGPMTQYF TGTGCCAGCAGTCCCATAGCGGGGGGGCCAATGACCCAGTACTTC
TRBD1 TRBJ1-5 - TRBV28 CASRPRRDRGSYSNQPQHF TGTGCCAGCAGACCCCGCCGGGACAGGGGCAGTTATAGCAATCAGCCCCAGCATTTT
- TRBJ2-5 few TRBV10-3 CATSGDPETQYF TGTGCCACCTCAGGGGATCCCGAGACCCAGTACTTC
TRBD1 TRBJ2-5 - TRBV7-7 CASSLARGGRGISGETQYF TGTGCCAGCAGCTTAGCGCGAGGGGGCAGGGGTATTTCGGGAGAGACCCAGTACTTC
TRBD1 TRBJ2-7 few TRBV7-9 CASSPRTGFGDEQYF TGTGCCAGCAGCCCTAGGACAGGCTTCGGGGACGAGCAGTACTTC
TRBD1 TRBJ2-3 - TRBV7-2 CASSPFQGASTDTQYF TGTGCCAGCAGCCCTTTCCAGGGGGCCAGCACAGATACGCAGTATTTT
- TRBJ2-2 - TRBV7-9 CASSLGGVAGELFF TGTGCCAGCAGCTTAGGGGGCGTTGCCGGGGAGCTGTTTTTT
TRBD2 TRBJ2-7 - TRBV6-6 CASSYGLAGGYEQYF TGTGCCAGCAGTTACGGACTAGCGGGAGGCTACGAGCAGTACTTC
- TRBJ1-5 - TRBV11-2 CASSQTGTGNQPQHF TGTGCCAGCAGCCAAACAGGGACGGGGAATCAGCCCCAGCATTTT
- TRBJ2-7 many TRBV2 CASSEIQGFSYEQYF TGTGCCAGCAGTGAAATACAGGGCTTCTCCTACGAGCAGTACTTC
- TRBJ1-2 few TRBV7-2 CASSLLAGEGYTF TGTGCCAGCAGCCTCCTTGCCGGGGAAGGCTACACCTTC
- TRBJ1-1 few TRBV5-1 CASSTGQNTEAFF TGCGCCAGCAGCACCGGACAGAACACTGAAGCTTTCTTT
- TRBJ2-2 - TRBV2 CASRGDSDTGELFF TGTGCCAGCAGAGGGGATTCGGACACCGGGGAGCTGTTTTTT
TRBD1 TRBJ2-7 few TRBV23-1 CASSPPDAGTGSYEQYF TGCGCCAGCAGTCCCCCCGACGCCGGGACAGGCTCCTACGAGCAGTACTTC
TRBD1 TRBJ1-6 - TRBV25-1 CASSSTGGDRYNSPLHF TGTGCCAGCAGTTCGACAGGGGGCGATCGGTATAATTCACCCCTCCACTTT
- TRBJ1-3 few TRBV16 CASSPIFPRQGDISGNTIYF TGTGCCAGCAGCCCGATTTTTCCCCGGCAGGGCGATATTTCTGGAAACACCATATATTTT
TRBD2 TRBJ2-3 - TRBV7-2 CASSLDSGRTDTQYF TGTGCCAGCAGCTTAGATTCCGGGAGGACAGATACGCAGTATTTT
TRBD1 TRBJ2-7 many TRBV7-9 CASSPGQGMREQYF TGTGCCAGCAGCCCTGGACAGGGGATGAGAGAGCAGTACTTC
- TRBJ1-3 - TRBV7-3 CASSLTVSGNTIYF TGTGCCAGCAGCTTAACCGTCTCTGGAAACACCATATATTTT
- TRBJ1-2 - TRBV7-8 CASSSTGSNYGYTF TGTGCCAGCAGCTCGACTGGATCTAACTATGGCTACACCTTC
- TRBJ2-6 few TRBV5-1 CASSMQGSGANVLTF TGCGCCAGCAGCATGCAGGGGTCTGGGGCCAACGTCCTGACTTTC
- TRBJ1-2 many TRBV30 CAWRWRGGYTF TGTGCCTGGAGGTGGCGAGGAGGCTACACCTTC
- TRBJ2-7 - TRBV4-2 CASSQEYSTVSYEQYF TGTGCCAGCAGCCAAGAGTATTCGACAGTCTCCTACGAGCAGTACTTC
TRBD1 TRBJ2-7 - TRBV7-2 CASSSTRRDRAYEQYF TGTGCCAGCAGCTCCACCAGGCGGGACAGGGCCTACGAGCAGTACTTC
TRBD2 TRBJ2-3 - TRBV7-2 CASSLATSGGYTDTQYF TGTGCCAGCAGCTTAGCAACTAGCGGGGGGTACACAGATACGCAGTATTTT
- TRBJ2-1 many TRBV20-1 CSATNNEQFF TGCAGTGCTACCAACAATGAGCAGTTCTTC
TRBD1 TRBJ2-2 few TRBV7-3 CASSFWDSPGELFF TGTGCCAGCAGCTTCTGGGACAGTCCCGGGGAGCTGTTTTTT
TRBD1 TRBJ1-1 - TRBV6-5 CASSSGGGYTEAFF TGTGCCAGCAGTTCAGGGGGCGGGTACACTGAAGCTTTCTTT
- TRBJ1-1 once TRBV11-2 CASSLIAGSPAFF TGTGCCAGCAGCTTAATCGCAGGGTCCCCAGCTTTCTTT
- TRBJ2-1 few TRBV7-2 CASSNQQGRLNEQFF TGTGCCAGCAGCAATCAACAGGGGAGGTTGAATGAGCAGTTCTTC
- TRBJ2-5 few TRBV7-2 CASSLRSDLKETQYF TGTGCCAGCAGCCTCCGATCGGACTTAAAAGAGACCCAGTACTTC
- TRBJ1-1 - TRBV6-5 CASSSDKGSAFF TGTGCCAGCAGTTCGGACAAGGGCTCAGCTTTCTTT